Listed below are T cell receptor beta chains from one sample, sequenced in a study of PD-1 blockade in classical Hodgkin lymphoma. This table comes from immunoSEQ multiplex PCR, and its TCRdb copy is limited to in-frame clones, with some not included. The sample includes 28,000 or so clones, around three quarters of them seen just once. Material: peripheral blood mononuclear cells (PBMCs), obtained before the fourth cycle of nivolumab. These receptors all come from a human donor with classical Hodgkin lymphoma. The CDR3 runs from the conserved cysteine through the conserved F or W. A D gene is named only where the DNA matches it firmly. A clone size is listed for some rows: how often the clone was seen (once, few, many), or a class if it is expanded.

cdr3_aa cdr3_nt cdr3_length j_call v_call clone_size d_call
CASSLAGISYNEQFF TGCGCCAGCAGCTTGGCGGGTATAAGCTACAATGAGCAGTTCTTC 15 TRBJ2-1 TRBV5-1 - -
CASSQGPLGSSGNTIYF TGTGCCAGCAGCCAAGGACCCCTCGGGAGCTCTGGAAACACCATATATTTT 17 TRBJ1-3 TRBV4-2 - -
CASSWGGTQETQYF TGTGCCAGCAGTTGGGGTGGGACACAAGAGACCCAGTACTTC 14 TRBJ2-5 TRBV2 - -
CASSPLYSGSSYNEQFF TGTGCCAGCTCACCCCTTTATAGCGGGAGTTCCTACAATGAGCAGTTCTTC 17 TRBJ2-1 TRBV18 - TRBD2
CATSPLGGYQETQYF TGTGCCACCAGCCCCTTGGGGGGGTACCAAGAGACCCAGTACTTC 15 TRBJ2-5 TRBV15 - TRBD2
CASSPLGLGANTGELFF TGTGCCAGCTCACCCCTTGGGTTGGGGGCGAACACCGGGGAGCTGTTTTTT 17 TRBJ2-2 TRBV18 - -
CASSRRALRDEKLFF TGTGCCAGCAGCCGTCGGGCCTTAAGGGATGAAAAACTGTTTTTT 15 TRBJ1-4 TRBV7-8 - -
CASRSPGQGTGELFF TGTGCCAGCAGGTCTCCGGGACAGGGGACCGGGGAGCTGTTTTTT 15 TRBJ2-2 TRBV7-9 - TRBD1
CASSEVNTANTEAFF TGTGCCAGCAGTGAAGTGAATACGGCAAACACTGAAGCTTTCTTT 15 TRBJ1-1 TRBV6-1 once -
CASSISGNTIYF TGTGCCAGTAGTATTTCGGGGAACACCATATATTTT 12 TRBJ1-3 TRBV19 once -
CASHKAGALYEQYF TGTGCCAGCCACAAAGCTGGGGCCCTCTACGAGCAGTACTTC 14 TRBJ2-7 TRBV6-1 - -
CASSADREETQYF TGTGCCAGCAGCGCCGACAGGGAAGAGACCCAGTACTTC 13 TRBJ2-5 TRBV6-1 - TRBD1
CASGTPGLYEQFF TGTGCCAGCGGGACCCCTGGCCTCTATGAGCAGTTCTTC 13 TRBJ2-1 TRBV28 - -
CASGRGAEAFF TGTGCCAGTGGCCGCGGGGCTGAAGCTTTCTTT 11 TRBJ1-1 TRBV6-1 - -
CATSSLAGEEQYF TGTGCCACCAGCTCCTTAGCGGGAGAAGAGCAGTACTTC 13 TRBJ2-7 TRBV15 - TRBD2
CASSFETSGRANRGTDTQYF TGTGCCAGCAGTTTCGAGACTAGCGGGAGGGCCAATCGAGGCACAGATACGCAGTATTTT 20 TRBJ2-3 TRBV28 - TRBD2
CASSLWLAGALVTDTQYF TGTGCCAGCAGTTTATGGCTAGCGGGAGCCCTCGTCACAGATACGCAGTATTTT 18 TRBJ2-3 TRBV28 - TRBD2
CASSLRGQSYEQYF TGTGCCAGTAGCCTGAGGGGACAGTCCTACGAGCAGTACTTC 14 TRBJ2-7 TRBV19 - TRBD1
CSAAGTSGNTGELFF TGCAGCGCTGCCGGGACTAGCGGGAACACCGGGGAGCTGTTTTTT 15 TRBJ2-2 TRBV29-1 - TRBD2
CGSGVTRGEQYF TGCGGCAGTGGGGTAACTAGGGGCGAGCAGTACTTC 12 TRBJ2-7 TRBV6-5 - -
CASSSTTGGDGYTF TGCGCCAGCAGCTCCACTACAGGGGGCGATGGCTACACCTTC 14 TRBJ1-2 TRBV5-1 - TRBD1
CATYPVGQGTYEQYF TGTGCCACCTACCCGGTTGGCCAGGGTACCTACGAGCAGTACTTC 15 TRBJ2-7 TRBV10-3 - -
CASSAHPPTRDVNEQFF TGCGCCAGCAGCGCTCACCCCCCCACTAGAGATGTCAATGAGCAGTTCTTC 17 TRBJ2-1 TRBV5-1 - -
CASSLLGEISEQFF TGCGCCAGCAGCTTACTGGGAGAGATAAGTGAGCAGTTCTTC 14 TRBJ2-1 TRBV5-1 few -
CASKPEGAAQQFF TGTGCCAGCAAACCCGAGGGAGCCGCACAGCAGTTCTTC 13 TRBJ2-1 TRBV5-4 medium-sized -
CASSKHRDTEAFF TGTGCCAGCAGCAAACACAGGGATACTGAAGCTTTCTTT 13 TRBJ1-1 TRBV7-3 - -
CASSYAGQGNTIYF TGTGCCAGCAGTTACGCGGGACAAGGAAACACCATATATTTT 14 TRBJ1-3 TRBV6-5 - -
CASSLGVKANYGYTF TGTGCCAGCAGCTTGGGGGTCAAAGCTAACTATGGCTACACCTTC 15 TRBJ1-2 TRBV5-6 - -